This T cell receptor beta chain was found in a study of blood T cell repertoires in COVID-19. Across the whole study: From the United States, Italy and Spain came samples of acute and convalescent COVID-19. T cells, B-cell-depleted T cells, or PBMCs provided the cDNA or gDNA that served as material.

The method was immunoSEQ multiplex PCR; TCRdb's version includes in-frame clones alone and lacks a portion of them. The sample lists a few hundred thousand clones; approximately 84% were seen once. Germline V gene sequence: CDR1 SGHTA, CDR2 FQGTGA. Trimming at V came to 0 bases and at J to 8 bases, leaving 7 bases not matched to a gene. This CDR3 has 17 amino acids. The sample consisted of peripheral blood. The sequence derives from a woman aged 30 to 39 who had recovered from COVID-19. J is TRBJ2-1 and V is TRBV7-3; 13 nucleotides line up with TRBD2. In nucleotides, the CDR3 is TGTGCCAGCAGCTTAACCCCAGGACTAGCGGGAGTGGATGAGCAGTTCTTC. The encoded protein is CASSLTPGLAGVDEQFF.